A single sample gave rise to the 16 T cell receptor beta chains below, sequenced in a study of blood T cell repertoires in COVID-19. The method was immunoSEQ multiplex PCR; TCRdb's version includes in-frame clones alone and lacks a portion of them. The repertoire holds about 140,000 clones, with almost 85% as singletons. Sample: peripheral blood. The receptor set was obtained from a man aged 50-60 years with acute or convalescent COVID-19.

V usage is TRBV7-9 and J usage is TRBJ1-2; 10 bases align to TRBD1. There are 14 residues in the CDR3. Germline V gene data show CDR1 as SEHNR and CDR2 as FQNEAQ (reference sequence). Trimming cost V 6 bases and J 6 bases; bases outside gene matches: 7. The CDR3 protein is CASSTDRGSDGYTF. CDR3 DNA: TGTGCCAGCAGTACGGACAGGGGGTCTGATGGCTACACCTTC.

This chain links TRBV19 with TRBJ1-2, with 7 bases aligning to TRBD1. This CDR3 has 15 amino acids. The junction had 13 bases not matched to a gene; V was cut back by 10 bases and J by 2 bases. Germline CDR1 is LNHDA and CDR2 is SQIVND (reference sequence). For the CDR3, the DNA is TGTGCCACAGTAGGGATGACAGGGTCGAACTATGGCTACACCTTC. It is translated as CATVGMTGSNYGYTF.

This rearrangement joins TRBV29-1 to TRBJ2-1; 8 nucleotides line up with TRBD1. CDR1 is SQVTM and CDR2 is ANQGSEA in the germline V gene. V trimming: 4 bases; J trimming: 0 bases; junction bases outside the gene matches: 5. The CDR3 covers 15 residues. The CDR3 loop reads CSVAHTGGSYNEQFF. CDR3 nucleotide sequence: TGCAGCGTTGCACATACAGGGGGCTCCTACAATGAGCAGTTCTTC.

In nucleotides, the CDR3 is TGTGCCAGCAGTTTTAGCTCCAACTACTACGAGCAGTACTTC. It specifies CASSFSSNYYEQYF. V is TRBV28 and J is TRBJ2-7; D uncertain. The CDR3 has 14 residues. V shed 3 bases and J shed 3 bases, with 12 bases lying between them. Germline V gene sequence: CDR1 MDHEN, CDR2 SYDVKM.

The gene calls are TRBV5-5 and TRBJ1-1; D might be TRBD1 (6 bases). The CDR3 is 14 amino acids. CDR1 is SGHKS, CDR2 YYEKEE, per germline (reference sequence). V lost 4 bases to trimming and J lost 1 base, with 11 bases between them. The CDR3 spells CASSVRGGNTEAFF. The DNA for the CDR3 is TGTGCCAGCAGCGTCAGGGGTGGGAACACTGAAGCTTTCTTT.

The rearrangement links TRBV27 to TRBJ1-5; no definite D call. Germline loops: CDR1 MNHEY, CDR2 SMNVEV (reference sequence). Trimming removed 2 bases at V and 5 bases at J, with 10 bases between. The CDR3 has 14 residues. CDR3 sequence: CASSLRPGHQPQHF. The CDR3 DNA is TGTGCCAGCAGTTTAAGGCCAGGTCATCAGCCCCAGCATTTT.

This chain links TRBV5-5 with TRBJ2-5; 7 nucleotides match TRBD1. The V segment lost 0 bases and the J segment 4 bases; nucleotides outside the gene matches: 3. CDR3 size: 14 residues. Germline-derived CDR1 and CDR2 are SGHKS and YYEKEE (reference sequence). The CDR3 spells CASSLVPGGETQYF. In DNA, the CDR3 is TGTGCCAGCAGCTTGGTCCCAGGGGGAGAGACCCAGTACTTC. The full variable domain, its missing parts supplied by reference TRBV5-5 and TRBJ2-5, is DAGVTQSPTHLIKTRGQQVTLRCSPISGHKSVSWYQQVLGQGPQFIFQYYEKEERGRGNFPDRFSARQFPNYSSELNVNALLLGDSALYLCASSLVPGGETQYFGPGTRLLVL.

V is TRBV30 and J is TRBJ2-2; 12 positions match TRBD2. Germline lookup yields CDR1 GTSNPN and CDR2 SVGIG (reference sequence). The CDR3 spans 15 residues. The ends lost 4 bases at V and 4 bases at J; junction bases unmatched: 4. CDR3 region: CAWKRLAGVTGELFF. The CDR3 DNA reads TGTGCCTGGAAGAGACTAGCGGGGGTCACCGGGGAGCTGTTTTTT.

V usage is TRBV27 and J usage is TRBJ2-2; D remains ambiguous. The length of the CDR3 is 12 residues. CDR1 and CDR2 (germline): MNHEY, SMNVEV (reference sequence). V was shortened by 5 bases and J by 8 bases, with 9 bases between the two germline ends. The CDR3: CASSPVFGELFF. The CDR3 DNA reads TGTGCCAGCAGTCCCGTCTTTGGGGAGCTGTTTTTT.

The chain uses TRBV3-1 (or the pseudogene TRBV3-2) and TRBJ1-3; D unclear. V lost 4 bases and J 0 bases, leaving 13 bases between the germline ends. This CDR3 spans 16 amino acids. Germline V gene lookup returns CDR1 LGHDT and CDR2 YNNKEL (reference sequence). Here the CDR3 DNA reads TGTGCCAGCAGCCCGACACCCACCGCCTCTGGAAACACCATATATTTT. Residues: CASSPTPTASGNTIYF.

This chain uses TRBV4-2 with TRBJ2-1; 9 bases fit TRBD2. The V and J ends lost 0 bases and 6 bases, in that order; junction bases with no gene match: 6. The CDR3 has 16 amino acids. Germline CDR1 reads LGHNA; CDR2 reads YNFKEQ. The CDR3 bases are TGTGCCAGCAGCCAAGAGGCGGGAGGGCCATTCAATGAGCAGTTCTTC. This encodes CASSQEAGGPFNEQFF.

This chain connects TRBV2 to TRBJ2-7, with 7 bases aligning to TRBD1. V trimming: 4 bases; J trimming: 0 bases; junction bases outside the gene matches: 6. There are 15 residues in the CDR3. Germline CDR1 is SNHLY and CDR2 is FYNNEI. CDR3 nucleotides: TGTGCCAGCAGTGGACAGGGAGACTCCTCCTACGAGCAGTACTTC. The encoded protein is CASSGQGDSSYEQYF.

This rearrangement joins TRBV18 to TRBJ2-7; 8 nucleotides match TRBD1. Trimming removed 6 bases from V and 2 bases from J; junction bases left unmatched: 9. Per germline, CDR1 KGHSH and CDR2 LQKENI. The CDR3 is made up of 15 amino acids. DNA for the CDR3: TGTGCCAGCTCCCCCCTGGGACAGGCGACCTACGAGCAGTACTTC. Protein: CASSPLGQATYEQYF.

The chain couples TRBV27 to TRBJ1-1; TRBD1 agrees at 7 bases. The V gene end was trimmed by 3 bases and the J gene end by 4 bases; junction bases not matched to a gene: 8. The CDR3 is made up of 15 amino acids. Germline-derived CDR1 and CDR2 are MNHEY and SMNVEV (reference sequence). The CDR3, as DNA: TGTGCCAGCAGTTTTTCGGCCTCAGGGGGCACTGAAGCTTTCTTT. This translates into CASSFSASGGTEAFF.

This chain links TRBV6-5 with TRBJ1-5, with D hard to call. The CDR3 length is 14 residues. The germline V gene encodes CDR1 MNHEY and CDR2 SVGAGI. V was shortened by 5 bases and J by 7 bases, with 15 bases between the two germline ends. As DNA, the CDR3 is TGTGCCAGCAGTCCTGCGGGGAGAGGGCAGCCCCAGCATTTT. Its protein is CASSPAGRGQPQHF.

The CDR3: CASRDRDLSGNTIYF. Here the CDR3 DNA reads TGCGCCAGCAGAGACAGGGACCTCTCTGGAAACACCATATATTTT. The rearrangement joins TRBV5-1 to TRBJ1-3, with 7 bases aligning to TRBD1. From germline, CDR1 is SGHRS and CDR2 YFSETQ. This CDR3 is built from 15 residues. Trimming cost V 5 bases and J 0 bases; bases outside gene matches: 5.